One and the same sample provided the 11 T cell receptor beta chains below, sequenced in a study of blood T cell repertoires in COVID-19. Sequencing was performed with immunoSEQ multiplex PCR; in TCRdb, only in-frame clones are kept and a portion is missing. The table records nearly 40,000 clones, 80% of them present only once. The sequencing input was peripheral blood. Every receptor here comes from a man older than 75 with active or convalescent COVID-19.

The chain couples TRBV6-6 to TRBJ1-2; 7 nucleotides align to TRBD1. This CDR3 region has 13 residues. The J segment lost 3 bases and the V segment lost 5 bases, leaving 3 bases of the junction unmatched. Germline CDR1 is MNHNY and CDR2 is SVGAGI (reference sequence). The CDR3 DNA reads as TGTGCCAGCAGTCCTGGGACAGACTATGGCTACACCTTC. It codes for CASSPGTDYGYTF.

V gene TRBV28 combines with J gene TRBJ1-5; possibly TRBD1 for D (6 bases). CDR1 and CDR2 (germline): MDHEN, SYDVKM. The CDR3 is made up of 15 amino acids. Trimming removed 1 base at V and 2 bases at J, with 9 bases between. In DNA form, the CDR3 reads TGTGCCAGCAGTTTATCGGGGGGCGGCAATCAGCCCCAGCATTTT. This sequence encodes CASSLSGGGNQPQHF.

This clone has more than one count but fewer than ten. The chain has TRBV5-5 and TRBJ1-6, with D possibly TRBD1 on 5 matching bases. The germline CDR1 and CDR2 sequences are SGHKS and YYEKEE (reference sequence). The CDR3 sequence is 12 residues long. Trimming removed 5 bases at V and 15 bases at J, with 15 bases between. CDR3 DNA sequence: TGTGCCAGCAGAGAGGGCGGGGGGAACCTCCACTTT. Translating gives CASREGGGNLHF.

V is TRBV6-1 and J is TRBJ2-7, with no clear D. CDR3 length: 16 amino acids. Between the trimmed V and J ends, which lost 2 bases and 7 bases, there was a span of 21 bases. Looked up from germline, CDR1 is MNHNS and CDR2 is SASEGT. CDR3 nucleotides: TGTGCCAGCAGTGAATCGCGGTCATCCCTGCCATGGGAGCAGTACTTC. It translates to CASSESRSSLPWEQYF.

In this sample, this clone turned up once. J is TRBJ2-5 and V is TRBV20-1, with 11 bases identical to TRBD2. Looked up from germline, CDR1 is DFQATT and CDR2 is SNEGSKA (reference sequence). This CDR3 is built from 16 residues. J gave up 3 bases and V 3 bases, and 9 bases lay outside the gene matches. This CDR3 reads CSASGLAGGLEETQYF. The DNA of the CDR3 is TGCAGTGCTAGTGGGCTAGCGGGGGGCCTAGAAGAGACCCAGTACTTC.

This chain joins TRBV5-1 and TRBJ2-1, with a weak D call TRBD1 (5 bases). Germline V gene sequence: CDR1 SGHRS, CDR2 YFSETQ. The CDR3 consists of 16 residues. V lost 4 bases and J 0 bases, leaving 14 bases between the germline ends. The CDR3 sequence is CASSTGGHSSYNEQFF. Here the CDR3 DNA reads TGCGCCAGCAGCACCGGCGGACACAGCTCCTACAATGAGCAGTTCTTC.

The genes are TRBV19 and TRBJ2-1; 12 bases line up with TRBD1. Germline V CDR1 and CDR2: LNHDA, SQIVND (reference sequence). The CDR3 runs to 19 residues. The V segment lost 0 bases and the J segment 3 bases; nucleotides outside the gene matches: 9. The CDR3 DNA reads as TGTGCCAGTAGTATAGATCCGGGGACAGGGGGCAGGTACTACAATGAGCAGTTCTTC. The encoded protein is CASSIDPGTGGRYYNEQFF.

The chain has TRBV27 and TRBJ2-7, with D possibly TRBD2 on 5 matching bases. In germline, CDR1 is MNHEY, CDR2 SMNVEV (reference sequence). The CDR3 extends over 13 amino acids. V lost 3 bases, J lost 2 bases, and 8 bases lay in between. CDR3 nucleotides: TGTGCCAGCAGTTTGGGAGAAACCTACGAGCAGTACTTC. Its translation: CASSLGETYEQYF.

This clone appeared a few times. The chain uses TRBV2 and TRBJ2-7; 7 bases match TRBD2. Germline-derived CDR1 and CDR2 are SNHLY and FYNNEI. The J segment lost 2 bases and the V segment lost 2 bases, leaving 6 bases of the junction unmatched. The CDR3 totals 15 residues. The CDR3: CASSESAGVTYEQYF. CDR3 in DNA: TGTGCCAGCAGTGAATCGGCGGGAGTGACCTACGAGCAGTACTTC.

This chain joins TRBV9 and TRBJ2-2, with TRBD2 matching 7 bases. Trimming removed 3 bases from V and 7 bases from J; junction bases left unmatched: 12. This CDR3 comprises 16 residues. CDR1 and CDR2 (germline): SGDLS, YYNGEE. The CDR3 protein is CASSAGGGRPVGELFF. The CDR3 region has the DNA TGTGCCAGCAGCGCCGGGGGAGGGCGGCCGGTCGGGGAGCTGTTTTTT.

Worth noting for this clone: Distinct nucleotide sequences in the sample also encode this CDR3. The chain is built from TRBV29-1 and TRBJ2-3, with 9 positions matching TRBD2. V shed 1 base and J 1 base; nucleotides not matched to a gene: 0. The germline V gene encodes CDR1 SQVTM and CDR2 ANQGSEA. The CDR3 sequence is 14 residues long. The CDR3 reads CSVEGLAGTDTQYF. The CDR3 nucleotides read TGCAGCGTTGAAGGACTAGCGGGCACAGATACGCAGTATTTT.